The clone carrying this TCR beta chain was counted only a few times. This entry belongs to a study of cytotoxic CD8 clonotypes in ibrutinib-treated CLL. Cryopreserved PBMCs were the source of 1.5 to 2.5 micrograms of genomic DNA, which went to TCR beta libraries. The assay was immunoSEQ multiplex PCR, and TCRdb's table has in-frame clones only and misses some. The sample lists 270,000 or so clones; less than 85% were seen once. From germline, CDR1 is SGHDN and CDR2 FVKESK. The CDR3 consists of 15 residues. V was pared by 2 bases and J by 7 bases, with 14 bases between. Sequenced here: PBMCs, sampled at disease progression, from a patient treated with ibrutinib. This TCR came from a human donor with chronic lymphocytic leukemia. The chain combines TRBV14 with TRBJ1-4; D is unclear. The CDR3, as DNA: TGTGCCAGCAGCCAATTTGGGGAGGCTGCTGAAAAACTGTTTTTT. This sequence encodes CASSQFGEAAEKLFF.